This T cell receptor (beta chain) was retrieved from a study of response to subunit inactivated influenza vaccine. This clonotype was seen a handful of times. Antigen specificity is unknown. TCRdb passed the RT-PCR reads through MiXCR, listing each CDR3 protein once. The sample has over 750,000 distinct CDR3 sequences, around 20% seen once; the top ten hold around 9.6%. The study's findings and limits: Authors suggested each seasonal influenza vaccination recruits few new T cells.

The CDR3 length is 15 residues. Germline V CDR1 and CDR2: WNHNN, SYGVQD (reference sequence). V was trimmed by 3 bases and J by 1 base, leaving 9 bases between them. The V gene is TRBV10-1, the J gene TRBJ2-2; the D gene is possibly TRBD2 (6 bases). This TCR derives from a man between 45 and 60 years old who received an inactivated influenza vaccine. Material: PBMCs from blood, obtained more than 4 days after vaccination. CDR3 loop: CASSDGGMNTGELFF. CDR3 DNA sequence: TGCGCCAGCAGTGATGGCGGGATGAACACCGGGGAGCTGTTTTTT.